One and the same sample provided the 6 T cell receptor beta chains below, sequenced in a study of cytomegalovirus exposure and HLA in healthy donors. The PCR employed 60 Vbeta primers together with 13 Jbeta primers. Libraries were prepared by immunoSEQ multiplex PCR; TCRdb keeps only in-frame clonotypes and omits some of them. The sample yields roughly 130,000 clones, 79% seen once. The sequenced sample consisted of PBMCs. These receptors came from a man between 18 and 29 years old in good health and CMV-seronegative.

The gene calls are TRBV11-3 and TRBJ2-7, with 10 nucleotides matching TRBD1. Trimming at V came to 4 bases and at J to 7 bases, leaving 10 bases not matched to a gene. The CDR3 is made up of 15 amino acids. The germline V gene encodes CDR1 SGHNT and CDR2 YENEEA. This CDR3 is CASSSGTGAGREQYF. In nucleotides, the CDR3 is TGTGCCAGCAGCTCTGGGACAGGGGCTGGACGGGAGCAGTACTTC.

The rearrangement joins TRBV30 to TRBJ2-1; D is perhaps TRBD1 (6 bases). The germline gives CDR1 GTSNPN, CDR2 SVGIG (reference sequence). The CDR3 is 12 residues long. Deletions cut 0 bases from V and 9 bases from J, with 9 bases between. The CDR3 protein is CAWSVQGIEQFF. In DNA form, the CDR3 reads TGTGCCTGGAGTGTACAGGGTATTGAGCAGTTCTTC.

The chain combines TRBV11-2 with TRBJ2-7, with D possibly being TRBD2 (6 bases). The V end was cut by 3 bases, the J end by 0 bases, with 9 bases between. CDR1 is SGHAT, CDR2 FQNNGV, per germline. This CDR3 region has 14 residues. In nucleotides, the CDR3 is TGTGCCAGCAGCTTCGGGACTGGCTCCTACGAGCAGTACGTC. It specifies CASSFGTGSYEQYV.

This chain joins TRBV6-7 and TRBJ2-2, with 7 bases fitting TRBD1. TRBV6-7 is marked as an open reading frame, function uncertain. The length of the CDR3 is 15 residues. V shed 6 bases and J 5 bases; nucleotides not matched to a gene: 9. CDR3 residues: CASSLDRVGTGELFF. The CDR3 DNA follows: TGTGCCAGCAGCCTTGACAGGGTTGGGACCGGGGAGCTGTTTTTT.

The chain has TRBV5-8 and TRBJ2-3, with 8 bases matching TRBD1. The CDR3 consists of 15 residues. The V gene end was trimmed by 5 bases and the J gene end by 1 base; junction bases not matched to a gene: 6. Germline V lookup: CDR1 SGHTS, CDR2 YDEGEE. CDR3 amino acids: CASRTLGQGTDTQYF. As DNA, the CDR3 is TGTGCCAGCAGAACTTTGGGACAGGGCACAGATACGCAGTATTTT.

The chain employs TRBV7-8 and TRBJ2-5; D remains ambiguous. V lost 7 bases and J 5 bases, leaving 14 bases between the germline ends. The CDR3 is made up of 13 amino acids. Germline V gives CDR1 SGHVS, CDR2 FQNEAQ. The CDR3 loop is CASNLAAWETQYF. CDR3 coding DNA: TGTGCCAGCAATCTGGCGGCGTGGGAGACCCAGTACTTC.